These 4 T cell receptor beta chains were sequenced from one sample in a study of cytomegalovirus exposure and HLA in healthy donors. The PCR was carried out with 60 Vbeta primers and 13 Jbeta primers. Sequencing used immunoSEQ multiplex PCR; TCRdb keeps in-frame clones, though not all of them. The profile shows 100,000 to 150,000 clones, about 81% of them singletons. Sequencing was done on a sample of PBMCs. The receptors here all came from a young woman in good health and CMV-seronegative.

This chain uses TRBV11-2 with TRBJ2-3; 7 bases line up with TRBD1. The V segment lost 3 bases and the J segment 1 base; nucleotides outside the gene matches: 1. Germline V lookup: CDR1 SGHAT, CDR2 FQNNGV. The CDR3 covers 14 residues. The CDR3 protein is CASSFTGGTDTQYF. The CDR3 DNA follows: TGTGCCAGCAGCTTTACAGGGGGCACAGATACGCAGTATTTT. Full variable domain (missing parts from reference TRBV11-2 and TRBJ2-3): EAGVAQSPRYKIIEKRQSVAFWCNPISGHATLYWYQQILGQGPKLLIQFQNNGVVDDSQLPKDRFSAERLKGVDSTLKIQPAKLEDSAVYLCASSFTGGTDTQYFGPGTRLTVL.

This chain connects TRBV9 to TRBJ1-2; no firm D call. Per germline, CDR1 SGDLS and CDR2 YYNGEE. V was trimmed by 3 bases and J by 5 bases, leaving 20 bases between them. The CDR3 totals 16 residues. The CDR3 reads CASSGTTLRVGYGYTF. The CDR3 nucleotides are TGTGCCAGCAGCGGAACAACACTTCGCGTCGGGTATGGCTACACCTTC.

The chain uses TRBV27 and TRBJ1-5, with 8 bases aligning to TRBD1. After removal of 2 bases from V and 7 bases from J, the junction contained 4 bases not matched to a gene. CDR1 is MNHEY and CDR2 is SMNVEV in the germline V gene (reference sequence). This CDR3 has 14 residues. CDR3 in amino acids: CASSLQGAWQPQHF. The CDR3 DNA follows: TGTGCCAGCAGTTTACAGGGGGCGTGGCAGCCCCAGCATTTT.

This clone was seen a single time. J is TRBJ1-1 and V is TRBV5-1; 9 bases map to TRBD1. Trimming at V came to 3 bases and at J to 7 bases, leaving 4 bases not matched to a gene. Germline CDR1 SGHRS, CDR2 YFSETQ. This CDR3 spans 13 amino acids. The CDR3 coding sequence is TGCGCCAGCAGCTGGCAGGACAGGGGTGAAGCTTTCTTT. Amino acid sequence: CASSWQDRGEAFF.